These T cell receptor beta chains were read from a single sample in a study of immune evolution from preneoplasia to lung adenocarcinoma. Measured with immunoSEQ multiplex PCR; TCRdb has only the in-frame clones, and not every one. The sample yields 4,500 to 5,000 clones, approximately 80% seen once. The specimen sequenced was FFPE adjacent normal lung tissue. The origin of the receptors is a donor at least 70 years old with lung adenocarcinoma. CDR3s include the opening cysteine and the closing phenylalanine or tryptophan. Each record gives: V gene, J gene, D gene, clone size, CDR3 DNA, CDR3 protein. D genes are given only for firm matches. Where a row states a size, it is once, few, many or the class of an expanded clone; other rows omit it.

TRBV5-4,TRBJ2-5,.,.,TGTGCCAGCAGCTCGATTCGACAGGGAGGGGAGACCCAGTACTTC,CASSSIRQGGETQYF
TRBV25-1,TRBJ1-2,.,.,TGTGCCAGCAGTCCTGCCGGGACTTACTATGGCTACACCTTC,CASSPAGTYYGYTF
TRBV5-1,TRBJ2-7,TRBD2,.,TGCGCCAGCAGCGGCGGAGGACTAGCGGGAGAACTCTACGAGCAGTACTTC,CASSGGGLAGELYEQYF
TRBV7-2,TRBJ2-3,TRBD2,.,TGTGCCAGCAGCTTAGGACTAGCGGAGTCCACAGATACGCAGTATTTT,CASSLGLAESTDTQYF
TRBV30,TRBJ2-7,TRBD2,.,TGTGCCTGGAGGCCCCGCCTAACTAGCGGGATTTTGTACGAGCAGTACTTC,CAWRPRLTSGILYEQYF
TRBV2,TRBJ2-7,.,once,TGTGCCAGCAGTGGAGGGGGGACAGTCTACGAGCAGTACTTC,CASSGGGTVYEQYF
TRBV28,TRBJ2-7,TRBD1,.,TGTGCCAGTAGAGGACAGGGCTACGAGCAGTACTTC,CASRGQGYEQYF
TRBV19,TRBJ1-5,.,.,TGTGCCAGTAGTATAGGGGGGAGCAATCAGCCCCAGCATTTT,CASSIGGSNQPQHF
TRBV7-9,TRBJ1-1,.,.,TGTGCCAGCAGGGGGCGCACTGAAGCTTTCTTT,CASRGRTEAFF
TRBV6-5,TRBJ1-1,TRBD1,.,TGTGCCAGCAGTAGGGACTACAGGGGCCACACTGAAGCTTTCTTT,CASSRDYRGHTEAFF
TRBV2,TRBJ1-6,.,once,TGTGCCAGCAGTGAATATCGAATGGGGTATAATTCACCCCTCCACTTT,CASSEYRMGYNSPLHF
TRBV7-9,TRBJ2-1,TRBD2,.,TGTGCCTCGGGGGGGTACTATAATGAGCAGTTCTTC,CASGGYYNEQFF
TRBV5-1,TRBJ2-1,TRBD1,few,TGCGCCAGCAGCCATGACAGGGTGGGCAGGGGTGAGCAGTTCTTC,CASSHDRVGRGEQFF
TRBV19,TRBJ2-5,.,.,TGTGCCAGTAGTCCGACAGGCCCAGGCCCGGAGACCCAGTACTTC,CASSPTGPGPETQYF
TRBV28,TRBJ2-7,TRBD1,.,TGTGCCAGCAGGACCGGGACAGGGGGATCCTACGAGCAGTACTTC,CASRTGTGGSYEQYF
TRBV7-3,TRBJ2-1,TRBD2,.,TGTGCCAGCAGCCCGATTAGCGGGAGCTACAATGAGCAGTTCTTC,CASSPISGSYNEQFF
TRBV19,TRBJ2-5,TRBD2,.,TGTGCCAGTAGTCGCCGGACTAGCGGGAGTGCCAACCAAGAGACCCAGTACTTC,CASSRRTSGSANQETQYF
TRBV4-3,TRBJ1-2,.,.,TGCGCCAGCAGCCAAGAATGGGGCTACTATGGCTACACCTTC,CASSQEWGYYGYTF
TRBV5-5,TRBJ1-2,.,.,TGTGCCAGCAGCTTGGTTCTTTTGGGCAGAGATGGCTACACCTTC,CASSLVLLGRDGYTF
TRBV5-3,TRBJ1-1,.,.,TGTGCCAGAAGTTCGGTTGAGGGCACTGAAGCTTTCTTT,CARSSVEGTEAFF
TRBV6-6,TRBJ2-1,.,.,TGTGCCAGCAGCCCCGGCAGATACAATGAGCAGTTCTTC,CASSPGRYNEQFF
TRBV7-8,TRBJ1-5,.,.,TGTGCCAGCAGCTTAGAAGGGATCCAGCCCCAGCATTTT,CASSLEGIQPQHF
TRBV9,TRBJ2-3,TRBD2,.,TGTGCCAGCAGCGTAGATGGCGGGAGGGCCGAGACAGATACGCAGTATTTT,CASSVDGGRAETDTQYF
TRBV11-2,TRBJ2-7,.,.,TGTGCCAGCAGCTTAGATAAGTTCCCGTCCTACGAGCAGTACTTC,CASSLDKFPSYEQYF
TRBV18,TRBJ2-2,.,.,TGTGCCAGCTCATCGGAGCATACCGGGGAGCTGTTTTTT,CASSSEHTGELFF
TRBV18,TRBJ2-3,.,.,TGTGCCAGCTCACCAGAGGTTGCAGATACGCAGTATTTT,CASSPEVADTQYF
TRBV10-3,TRBJ2-7,.,.,TGTGCCATCCGGGGGGCAGGGGACGCCTACGAGCAGTACTTC,CAIRGAGDAYEQYF
TRBV2,TRBJ2-5,.,once,TGTGCCAGCAGTGACAGATACCGCCAAGAGACCCAGTACTTC,CASSDRYRQETQYF